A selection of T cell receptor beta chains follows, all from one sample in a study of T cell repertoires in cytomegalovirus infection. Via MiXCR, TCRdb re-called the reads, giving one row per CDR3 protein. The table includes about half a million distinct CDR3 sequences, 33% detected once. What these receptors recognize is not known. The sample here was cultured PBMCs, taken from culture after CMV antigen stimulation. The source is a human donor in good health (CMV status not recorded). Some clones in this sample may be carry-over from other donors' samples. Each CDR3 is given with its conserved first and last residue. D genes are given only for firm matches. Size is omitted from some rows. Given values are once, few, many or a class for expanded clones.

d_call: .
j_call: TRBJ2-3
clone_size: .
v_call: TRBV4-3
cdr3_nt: TGCGCCAGCAGCCAAGATGGGGGAGGCCAGATCACAGATACGCAGTATTTT
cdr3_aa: CASSQDGGGQITDTQYF

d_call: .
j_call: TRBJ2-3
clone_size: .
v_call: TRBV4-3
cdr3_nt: TGCGCCAGCAGCCCCCCCGGACGGGCAGATACGCAGTATTTT
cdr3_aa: CASSPPGRADTQYF

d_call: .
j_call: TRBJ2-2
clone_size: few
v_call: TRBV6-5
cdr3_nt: TGTGCCACGGCCCAGCTGCCAGGGTTCGGGGAGCTGTTTTTT
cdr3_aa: CATAQLPGFGELFF

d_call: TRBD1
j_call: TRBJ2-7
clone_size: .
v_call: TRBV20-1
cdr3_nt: TGCAGTGCTAGAGATGGGGACAGCTACTACGAGCAGTACTTC
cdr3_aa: CSARDGDSYYEQYF

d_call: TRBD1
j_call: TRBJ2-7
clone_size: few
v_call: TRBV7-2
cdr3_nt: TGTGCCAGCAGCTACATACTGGACAGGGTCTACGAGCAGTACTTC
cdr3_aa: CASSYILDRVYEQYF

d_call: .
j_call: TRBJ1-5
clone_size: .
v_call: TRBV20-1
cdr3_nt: TGCAGTGCCTCTGGGACTGGCTATAGCAATCAGCCCCAGCATTTT
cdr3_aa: CSASGTGYSNQPQHF

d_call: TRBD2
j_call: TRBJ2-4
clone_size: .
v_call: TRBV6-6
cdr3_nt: TGTGCCAGCAGTTCCGAGCTACTAGCGGAGAAAAACATTCAGTACTTC
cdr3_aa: CASSSELLAEKNIQYF

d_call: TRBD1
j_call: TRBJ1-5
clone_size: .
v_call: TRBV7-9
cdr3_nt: TGTGCCAGCAGCCGGGACAGTAACAATCAGCCCCAGCATTTT
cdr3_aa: CASSRDSNNQPQHF

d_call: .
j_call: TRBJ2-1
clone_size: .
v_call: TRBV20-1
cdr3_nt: TGCAGTGCTAGTCGTATAGTGGGGGGCCCCTACAATGAGCAGTTCTTC
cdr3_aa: CSASRIVGGPYNEQFF

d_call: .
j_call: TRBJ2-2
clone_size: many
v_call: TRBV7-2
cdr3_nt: TGTGCCAGCAGCTTAGCGAGAGCCACCGGGGAGCTGTTTTTT
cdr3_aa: CASSLARATGELFF

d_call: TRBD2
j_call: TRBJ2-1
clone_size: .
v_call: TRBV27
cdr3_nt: TGTGCCAGCAGTTTTTGGGGGAGGGCCATTAATGAGCAGTTCTTC
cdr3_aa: CASSFWGRAINEQFF

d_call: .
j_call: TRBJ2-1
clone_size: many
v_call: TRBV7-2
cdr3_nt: TGTGCCAGCCGAGGATCAGTCCATGAGCAGTTCTTC
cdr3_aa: CASRGSVHEQFF

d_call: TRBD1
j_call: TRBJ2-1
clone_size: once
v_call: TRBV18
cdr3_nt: TGTGCCAGCTCGCTCACAGGGGGATCTTACAATGAGCAGCTCTTC
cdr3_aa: CASSLTGGSYNEQLF

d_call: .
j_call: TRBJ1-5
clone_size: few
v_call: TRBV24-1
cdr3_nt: TGTGCCACCAGTGAAGGGGCCATCAATCAGCCCCAGCATTTT
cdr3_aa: CATSEGAINQPQHF

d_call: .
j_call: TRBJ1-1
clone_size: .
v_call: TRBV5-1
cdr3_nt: TGCGCCAGCAGCTTGCGGCCGGGGGAAGGGCTGGGGAACACTGAAGCTTTCTTT
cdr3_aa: CASSLRPGEGLGNTEAFF

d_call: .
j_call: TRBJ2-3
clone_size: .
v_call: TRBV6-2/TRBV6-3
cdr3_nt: TGTGCCAGCAGTTACTCGAGACCTCCTCTGCTTGAGACGCAGTATTTT
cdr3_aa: CASSYSRPPLLETQYF

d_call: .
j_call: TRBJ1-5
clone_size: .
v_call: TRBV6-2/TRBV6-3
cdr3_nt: TGTGCCAGCAGTTACCAGAATCAGCCCCAGCATTTT
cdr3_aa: CASSYQNQPQHF

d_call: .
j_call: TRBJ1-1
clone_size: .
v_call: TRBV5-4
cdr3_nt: TGTGCCAGCAGCTTGGCCCGGGATTATAGGGAAGCTTTCTTT
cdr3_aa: CASSLARDYREAFF

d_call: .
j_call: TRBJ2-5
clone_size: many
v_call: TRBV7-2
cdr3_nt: TGTGCCAGCACCCAAAGGCGGGACCCCATCGAGACCCAGTACTTC
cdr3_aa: CASTQRRDPIETQYF

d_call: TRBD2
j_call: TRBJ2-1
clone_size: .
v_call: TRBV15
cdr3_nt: TGTGCCACCACCGGACTAGCGGGAACCCAGGGGCAGTTCTTC
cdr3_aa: CATTGLAGTQGQFF

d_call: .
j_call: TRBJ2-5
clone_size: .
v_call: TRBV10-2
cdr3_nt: TGCGCCAGCACTGGCTCACTCCAAGAGACCCAGTACTTC
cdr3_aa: CASTGSLQETQYF

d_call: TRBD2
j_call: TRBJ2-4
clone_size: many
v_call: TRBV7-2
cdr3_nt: TGTGCCAGCAGCTCGCAAGCGGGACTAGAAAACATTCAGTACTTC
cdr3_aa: CASSSQAGLENIQYF

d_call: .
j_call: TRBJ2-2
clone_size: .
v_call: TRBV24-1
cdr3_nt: TGTGCCACCAGAAAGGACGGGGAGACCGGGGAGCTGTTTTTT
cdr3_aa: CATRKDGETGELFF

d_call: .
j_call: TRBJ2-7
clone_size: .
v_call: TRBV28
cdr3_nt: TGTGCCAGCAGTTTATACGGGGGCTCCTACGAGCAGTACTTC
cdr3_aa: CASSLYGGSYEQYF

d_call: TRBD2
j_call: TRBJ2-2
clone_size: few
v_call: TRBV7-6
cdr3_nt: TGTGCCAGCAGCTTAGTTAGCGGGAGATGGGCGGAGCTGTTTTTT
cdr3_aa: CASSLVSGRWAELFF

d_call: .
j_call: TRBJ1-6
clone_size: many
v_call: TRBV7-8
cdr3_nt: TGTGCCAGCAGCTTGGGTAGGACAGCAGCTCTCAGGAATTCACCCCTCCACTTT
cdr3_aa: CASSLGRTAALRNSPLHF

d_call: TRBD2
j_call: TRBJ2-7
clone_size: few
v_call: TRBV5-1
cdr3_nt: TGCGCCAGCAGCTTGAGGCTAGCGGGAACCGAGCAGTACTTC
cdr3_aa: CASSLRLAGTEQYF

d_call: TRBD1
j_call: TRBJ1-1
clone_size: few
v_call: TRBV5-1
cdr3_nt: TGCGCCAGCAGCTCGGGACAGTTTAACACTGAAGCTTTCTTT
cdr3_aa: CASSSGQFNTEAFF

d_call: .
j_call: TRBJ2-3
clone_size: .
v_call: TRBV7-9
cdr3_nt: TGTGCCAGCAGCCTACCGACCACAGATACGCAGTATTTT
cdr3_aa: CASSLPTTDTQYF

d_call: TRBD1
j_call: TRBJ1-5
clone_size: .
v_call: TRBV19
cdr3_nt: TGTGCCAGTAGTATGGACAGGACCTATAGCAATCAGCCCCAGCATTTT
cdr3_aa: CASSMDRTYSNQPQHF

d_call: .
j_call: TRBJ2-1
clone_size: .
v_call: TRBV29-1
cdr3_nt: TGCAGCGTTGTTTTTTCGGGGTCCTTCTCTGGTGAGCAGTTCTTC
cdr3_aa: CSVVFSGSFSGEQFF

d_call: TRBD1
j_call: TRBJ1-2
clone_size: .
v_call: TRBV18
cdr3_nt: TGTGCCAGCTCACGGGACAGGGCGGCGCTTAACTATGGCTACACCTTC
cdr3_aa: CASSRDRAALNYGYTF

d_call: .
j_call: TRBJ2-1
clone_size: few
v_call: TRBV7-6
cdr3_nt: TGTGCCAGCAGCTTAGGCAGGCTCCTAAAACCCAACTACAATGAGCAGTTCTTC
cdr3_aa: CASSLGRLLKPNYNEQFF

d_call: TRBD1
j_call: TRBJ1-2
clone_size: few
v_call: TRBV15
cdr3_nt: TGTGCCACCAGCAGAGGAGGGGACAGCCTTACCAACTATGGCTACACCTTC
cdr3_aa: CATSRGGDSLTNYGYTF

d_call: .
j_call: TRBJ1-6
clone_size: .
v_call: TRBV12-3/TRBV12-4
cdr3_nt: TGTGCCAGCAGACCTACATATAATTCACCCCTCCACTTT
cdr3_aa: CASRPTYNSPLHF